This TCR beta chain appears in the sequencing data of a study of human thymus T cells. Libraries were prepared by immunoSEQ multiplex PCR; TCRdb keeps only in-frame clonotypes and omits some of them. This table has about 120,000 clones, around 96% appearing once. Remarks on this clone: Antigen unknown.

Resections removed during corrective heart surgery provided the thymus tissue used. Donors were healthy Finnish babies undergoing corrective operations for congenital heart defects. The CDR3 extends over 13 amino acids. Trimming removed 7 bases from V and 6 bases from J; junction bases left unmatched: 8. The germline V gene encodes CDR1 SGHKS and CDR2 YYEKEE (reference sequence). Regarding the study as a whole: Related studies noted strongly shared thymic repertoires across unrelated people. Use of V and J genes seemed skewed within the thymic and blood repertoires.

The origin of this receptor is a boy under three years old with a congenital heart defect but otherwise immunologically healthy. Material for sequencing was thymus tissue. This chain uses TRBV5-5 with TRBJ1-2; 8 bases match TRBD1. CDR3 sequence reads: CASQQGVRDGYTF. In DNA form, the CDR3 reads TGTGCCAGCCAACAGGGGGTGAGGGATGGCTACACCTTC.